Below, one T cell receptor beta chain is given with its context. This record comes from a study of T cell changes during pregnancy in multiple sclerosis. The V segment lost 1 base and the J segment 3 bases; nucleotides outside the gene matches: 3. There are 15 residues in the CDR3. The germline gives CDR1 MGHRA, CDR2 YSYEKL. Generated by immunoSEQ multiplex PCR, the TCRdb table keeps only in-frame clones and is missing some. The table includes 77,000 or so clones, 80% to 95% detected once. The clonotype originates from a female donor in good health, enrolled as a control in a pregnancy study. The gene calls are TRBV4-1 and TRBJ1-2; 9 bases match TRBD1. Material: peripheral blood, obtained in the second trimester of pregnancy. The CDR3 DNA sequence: TGCGCCAGCAGCCAAGGCCGGGACAGGGACTATGGCTACACCTTC. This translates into CASSQGRDRDYGYTF.